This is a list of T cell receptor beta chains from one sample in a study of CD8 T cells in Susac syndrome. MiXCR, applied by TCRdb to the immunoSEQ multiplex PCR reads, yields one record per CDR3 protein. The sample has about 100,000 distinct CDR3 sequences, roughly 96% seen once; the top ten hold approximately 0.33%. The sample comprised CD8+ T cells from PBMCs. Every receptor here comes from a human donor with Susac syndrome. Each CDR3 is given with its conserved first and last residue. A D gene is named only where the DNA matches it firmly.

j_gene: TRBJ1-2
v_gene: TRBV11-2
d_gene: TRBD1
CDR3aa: CASSFYRGSGYTF
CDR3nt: TGTGCCAGCAGCTTCTACAGGGGGAGCGGCTACACCTTC

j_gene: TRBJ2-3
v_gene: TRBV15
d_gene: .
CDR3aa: CATSRGVGSTDTQYF
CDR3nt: TGTGCCACCAGCAGAGGGGTCGGGAGCACAGATACGCAGTATTTT

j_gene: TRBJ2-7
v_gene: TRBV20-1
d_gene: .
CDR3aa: CSAVFGNYEQYF
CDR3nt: TGCAGTGCTGTCTTTGGGAACTACGAGCAGTACTTC

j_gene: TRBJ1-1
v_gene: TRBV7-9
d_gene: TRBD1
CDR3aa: CASSPRTGPNTEAFF
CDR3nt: TGTGCCAGCAGCCCTAGGACAGGGCCGAACACTGAAGCTTTCTTT

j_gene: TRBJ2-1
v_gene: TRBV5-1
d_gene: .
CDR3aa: CASSPRRPYNEQFF
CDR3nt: TGCGCCAGCAGCCCGAGGAGACCATACAATGAGCAGTTCTTC

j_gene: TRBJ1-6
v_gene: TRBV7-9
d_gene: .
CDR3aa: CASSSEGLNSPLHF
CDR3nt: TGTGCCAGCAGCTCGGAGGGACTTAATTCACCCCTCCACTTT

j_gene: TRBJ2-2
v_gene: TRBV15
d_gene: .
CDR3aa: CATSDALGELFF
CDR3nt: TGTGCCACCAGCGATGCGCTCGGGGAGCTGTTTTTT

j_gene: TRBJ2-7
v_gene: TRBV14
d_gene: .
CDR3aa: CASSRPELYEQYF
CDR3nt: TGTGCCAGCAGCCGCCCGGAGCTCTACGAGCAGTACTTC

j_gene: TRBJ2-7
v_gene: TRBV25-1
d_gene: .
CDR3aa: CASSPSPRGAYEQYF
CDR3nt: TGTGCCAGCAGTCCTTCTCCGCGGGGCGCCTACGAGCAGTACTTC

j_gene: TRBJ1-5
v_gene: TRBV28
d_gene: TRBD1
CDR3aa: CASSNPGQGNQPQHF
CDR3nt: TGTGCCAGCAGTAACCCGGGACAGGGTAATCAGCCCCAGCATTTT